This entry describes one TCR beta chain. Which antigen it targets is not known. Base qualities are not provided; no much larger clone lies one nucleotide away. The germline V gene (reference sequence) specifies MNHEY as CDR1 and SMNVEV as CDR2. The CDR3 covers 13 residues, taking in both the cysteine and the phenylalanine. The retained sequence is limited to the CDR3, 39 bases, with the frame set at the first base. Cut back by 6 bases and 6 bases, the V and J ends lie 14 bases apart. In the prospective study, participants were 18 to 89 years old, resided in 20 to 30 geographic areas of the United States, and were enrolled through a virtual design. In the prospective study, cohorts were assigned on the basis of participant-reported clinical history obtained from a screening survey and a study questionnaire. Recovered participants in ImmuneRACE Cohort 3 were defined by two consecutive negative NP/OP PCR tests, clearance by a healthcare professional, or resolution of symptoms. In the prospective study, mobile phlebotomists collected whole blood, serum and a nasopharyngeal or oropharyngeal swab from each participant. Additional blood draws and questionnaires over a 2-month period could optionally be provided by prospective study participants. Blood samples from the prospective study were shipped frozen or at room temperature prior to DNA extraction.

This sample was included in a study of blood T cell repertoires in COVID-19 (TCRdb year 2020). For context, the study as a whole: Samples covering the acute and convalescent phases of COVID-19 were provided by collaborators in the United States, Italy and Spain. The material from the prospective study consisted of cDNA or gDNA derived from T cells, B-cell-depleted T cells, or PBMCs. Subjects who had been exposed to COVID-19, were actively infected with it, or had recovered from it provided the deeply sampled blood TCRbeta repertoires that made up the dataset. The repertoires were released in a freely available public database meant as a resource for research on the immune response to SARS-CoV-2. Samples came from the ongoing ImmuneRACE study (first 160 participants) plus 1,254 subjects from 6 global collaborators. The sample metadata nearly always contained a de-identified subject ID, COVID-19 status, age in years and sex. Where available, HLA class I and class II types were obtained from metadata supplied by the sample provider rather than from assay-based typing.

TCRbeta CDR3 regions were amplified from genomic DNA by means of the immunoSEQ Assay, a bias-controlled multiplex PCR. The authors' analysis ran thus. The number of nucleated cells in each sample was estimated by amplification of reference gene primers within the assay. Sequence reads were collapsed and filtered to measure the absolute abundance of every unique TCRbeta CDR3 rearrangement. Productive Simpson clonality was computed per sample as the square root of Simpson's diversity index over productive rearrangements. TCRdb re-hosts the immuneACCESS table, in-frame sequences only. Its copies lack some clones; in the studies checked, an unresolved V gene accounts for under half of them, and the cause for the rest is not known. That table gives V, J and clone size, and the DNA gave D and trimming. Recorded for this sample are some 500,000 clones; around 87% of them occurred a single time. The ten largest clonotypes hold 1.8% of the sample.

The full study reports these points: How much clinical and demographic metadata was included differed by source and by participant, and the metadata was provided uncurated.

Recombination linked TRBV27 to TRBJ1-2, with no confident D gene call. The TCR sequence derives from a woman in her thirties or forties who had recovered from COVID-19. Sequencing was carried out using PBMCs or T cells enriched from blood (not recorded which). The CDR3 region has the sequence CASSLRGVDGYTF. In nucleotides, the sequence is TGTGCCAGCAGCCTGAGAGGTGTTGATGGCTACACCTTC.